This T cell receptor beta chain was captured by sequencing in a study of T cell changes during pregnancy in multiple sclerosis. Losses at the gene ends were 3 bases for V and 4 bases for J; bases not matched to a gene: 7. This CDR3 region has 15 residues. CDR1 MDHEN and CDR2 SYDVKM come from the germline V gene. Measured with immunoSEQ multiplex PCR; TCRdb has only the in-frame clones, and not every one. The sample holds approximately 94,000 clones, approximately 92% seen once. The chain carries TRBV28 and TRBJ1-2; 8 bases match TRBD1. This TCR came from a female donor with multiple sclerosis, enrolled in a pregnancy study. This specimen was peripheral blood, taken after pregnancy. The CDR3 spells CASSFSDRDVYGYTF. As DNA, the CDR3 is TGTGCCAGCAGTTTTTCGGACAGGGACGTCTATGGCTACACCTTC.